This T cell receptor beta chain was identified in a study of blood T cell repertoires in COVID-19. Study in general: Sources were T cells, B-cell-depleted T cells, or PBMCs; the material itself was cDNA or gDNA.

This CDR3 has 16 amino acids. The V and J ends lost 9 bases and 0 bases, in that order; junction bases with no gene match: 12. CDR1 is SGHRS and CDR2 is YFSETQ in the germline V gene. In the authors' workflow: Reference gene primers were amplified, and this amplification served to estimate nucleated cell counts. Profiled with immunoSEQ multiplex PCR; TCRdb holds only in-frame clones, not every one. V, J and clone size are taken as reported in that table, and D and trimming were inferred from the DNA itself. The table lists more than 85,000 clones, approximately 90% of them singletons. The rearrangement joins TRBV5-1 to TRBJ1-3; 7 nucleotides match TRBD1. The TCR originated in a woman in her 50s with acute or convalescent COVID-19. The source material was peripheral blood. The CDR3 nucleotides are TGCGCCACGTCTTCGGGACAGCTATCCTCTGGAAACACCATATATTTT. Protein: CATSSGQLSSGNTIYF.